The rows below give T cell receptor beta chains drawn from one sample of a study of blood T cell repertoires in COVID-19. The table came from immunoSEQ multiplex PCR; TCRdb's copy has only in-frame clones and leaves some out. The sample has approximately 100,000 clones, roughly nine tenths seen once. The material sequenced was peripheral blood. The source of these receptors is a human donor in a cohort sampled during active COVID-19. The CDR3 runs from the conserved cysteine through the conserved F or W. The D gene is left open where the match is weak. The size of a clone is reported for some rows only, either as once, few or many, or as a class for expanded clones.

V gene,D gene,clone size,CDR3 length,J gene,CDR3 protein,CDR3 DNA
TRBV7-9,NA,NA,13,TRBJ1-1,CASSSSVGGLAFF,TGTGCCAGCAGCTCCTCAGTCGGGGGTTTAGCTTTCTTT
TRBV5-6,NA,NA,15,TRBJ1-3,CASSFYQGSGNTIYF,TGTGCCAGCAGCTTTTATCAGGGGAGTGGAAACACCATATATTTT
TRBV28,TRBD1,NA,15,TRBJ2-7,CASSLPGTGGQGQYF,TGTGCCAGCAGTTTGCCCGGGACAGGGGGCCAAGGGCAGTACTTC
TRBV5-1,TRBD1,NA,15,TRBJ1-2,CASSWTGDLNYGYTF,TGCGCCAGCAGCTGGACAGGGGATTTAAACTATGGCTACACCTTC
TRBV28,TRBD1,NA,13,TRBJ1-1,CATSEGARDQAFF,TGTGCCACTTCCGAGGGGGCTAGGGATCAAGCTTTCTTT
TRBV10-3,TRBD1,NA,17,TRBJ1-1,CAISSAGTGRLGTEAFF,TGTGCCATCAGTTCCGCAGGGACAGGGCGATTGGGCACTGAAGCTTTCTTT
TRBV7-9,TRBD2,once,15,TRBJ2-3,CASSLAGLAADTQYF,TGTGCCAGCAGCTTAGCCGGACTAGCAGCAGATACGCAGTATTTT
TRBV30,NA,NA,16,TRBJ2-5,CAWSPGLLRWQETQYF,TGTGCCTGGAGCCCCGGACTACTGAGGTGGCAAGAGACCCAGTACTTC
TRBV7-2,NA,NA,14,TRBJ2-2,CASSLEGRLGELFF,TGTGCCAGCAGCTTAGAGGGGCGGCTCGGGGAGCTGTTTTTT
TRBV10-1,NA,NA,15,TRBJ2-3,CASSLSGTSTDTQYF,TGCGCCAGCAGTCTTAGCGGTACTAGCACAGATACGCAGTATTTT
TRBV19,TRBD1,NA,19,TRBJ1-4,CASAPRGQGVKSTNEKLFF,TGTGCCAGCGCCCCGAGAGGACAGGGTGTTAAATCAACTAATGAAAAACTGTTTTTT
TRBV6-4,TRBD2,NA,14,TRBJ2-3,CASSGTSGADTQYF,TGTGCCAGCAGTGGGACTAGCGGGGCAGATACGCAGTATTTT
TRBV7-2,NA,NA,13,TRBJ1-3,CASSLTGLDTIYF,TGTGCCAGCAGCTTAACTGGTTTGGACACCATATATTTT
TRBV29-1,NA,NA,15,TRBJ1-3,CSVEAGYGSGNTIYF,TGCAGCGTTGAAGCAGGGTACGGTTCTGGAAACACCATATATTTT
TRBV7-9,TRBD2,NA,18,TRBJ2-1,CASSLAGTSGGHYNEQFF,TGTGCCAGCAGCTTAGCCGGGACTAGCGGGGGCCACTACAATGAGCAGTTCTTC
TRBV6-6,NA,NA,15,TRBJ2-2,CASSYSGRGTGELFF,TGTGCCAGCAGTTACTCGGGCAGGGGTACCGGGGAGCTGTTTTTT
TRBV28,NA,once,15,TRBJ1-6,CASSPGVYQGSPLHF,TGTGCCAGCAGTCCTGGGGTCTACCAGGGCTCACCCCTCCACTTT
TRBV7-9,NA,NA,15,TRBJ1-2,CASSLPDRSNYGYTF,TGTGCCAGCAGCTTGCCGGACAGATCTAACTATGGCTACACCTTC
TRBV19,NA,NA,14,TRBJ1-4,CASTPLGAREKLFF,TGTGCCAGTACCCCTCTGGGGGCGAGGGAAAAACTGTTTTTT
TRBV6-5,NA,NA,14,TRBJ2-1,CANSGLGSYNEQFF,TGTGCCAATAGCGGTCTGGGCTCCTACAATGAGCAGTTCTTC
TRBV5-1,NA,once,13,TRBJ2-7,CASKSDSTYEQYF,TGCGCCAGCAAGTCGGACAGCACCTACGAGCAGTACTTC
TRBV7-9,TRBD1,NA,15,TRBJ2-2,CASSPTGFEAGELFF,TGTGCCAGCAGCCCGACAGGGTTTGAAGCCGGGGAGCTGTTTTTT
TRBV6-2/TRBV6-3,NA,NA,11,TRBJ2-4,CASSRGDIQYF,TGTGCCAGCAGCAGGGGTGACATTCAGTACTTC
TRBV19,NA,NA,15,TRBJ1-5,CASSKRGEADQPQHF,TGTGCCAGTAGTAAACGGGGGGAGGCCGATCAGCCCCAGCATTTT
TRBV19,TRBD2,NA,15,TRBJ2-1,CASTLAGGGYNEQFF,TGTGCCAGTACGCTAGCGGGAGGGGGGTACAATGAGCAGTTCTTC
TRBV30,TRBD2,few,17,TRBJ2-7,CAWSVPPRLARTYEQYF,TGTGCCTGGAGTGTACCGCCCAGACTAGCACGTACCTACGAGCAGTACTTC
TRBV7-9,TRBD2,NA,15,TRBJ2-1,CASSHGVAGGSEQFF,TGTGCCAGCAGCCACGGGGTAGCGGGAGGGAGTGAGCAGTTCTTC
TRBV6-2/TRBV6-3,TRBD2,few,15,TRBJ2-7,CASSARSGKFYEQYF,TGTGCCAGCAGTGCCCGTAGCGGGAAGTTTTACGAGCAGTACTTC
TRBV4-1,NA,NA,13,TRBJ1-2,CASSQQGSVGYTF,TGCGCCAGCAGCCAACAGGGGAGTGTTGGCTACACCTTC
TRBV6-5,TRBD1,NA,15,TRBJ2-7,CASSSEGQGSREQYF,TGTGCCAGCAGTTCAGAAGGACAGGGGAGTCGGGAGCAGTACTTC
TRBV11-1,TRBD1,NA,13,TRBJ2-7,CASSRTGGYEQYF,TGTGCCAGCAGCCGTACAGGGGGCTACGAGCAGTACTTC
TRBV9,TRBD1,NA,16,TRBJ2-3,CASSFIQGGSGDTQYF,TGTGCCAGCAGCTTTATACAGGGGGGTTCTGGAGATACGCAGTATTTT
TRBV2,TRBD2,NA,16,TRBJ2-2,CASISKEREYSGELFF,TGTGCCAGCATATCAAAGGAGCGGGAGTACTCCGGGGAGCTGTTTTTT
TRBV2,TRBD1,NA,14,TRBJ2-7,CASSLRQGNYEQYF,TGTGCCAGCAGTTTGAGACAGGGGAACTACGAGCAGTACTTC
TRBV6-6,NA,NA,15,TRBJ2-2,CASSYPLGNTGELFF,TGTGCCAGCAGTTACCCACTAGGTAACACCGGGGAGCTGTTTTTT
TRBV11-1,TRBD1,NA,15,TRBJ2-5,CASKGDRAISGTQYF,TGTGCCAGCAAGGGCGACAGGGCGATATCAGGGACCCAGTACTTC
TRBV6-6,NA,NA,15,TRBJ2-7,CASSWSQGPTYEQYF,TGTGCCAGCAGTTGGTCTCAGGGGCCTACCTACGAGCAGTACTTC
TRBV4-3,NA,NA,13,TRBJ1-2,CASSQAGGNGYTF,TGCGCCAGCAGCCAGGCGGGCGGTAACGGCTACACCTTC
TRBV7-2,TRBD2,once,18,TRBJ2-3,CASSLEFGLAGGQFAQYF,TGTGCCAGCAGCTTAGAATTTGGACTAGCGGGGGGGCAGTTTGCGCAGTATTTT
TRBV6-5,NA,NA,13,TRBJ2-2,CAIHGQNTGELFF,TGTGCCATCCACGGACAGAACACCGGGGAGCTGTTTTTT
TRBV4-1,NA,NA,14,TRBJ1-2,CASSQDRGSYGYTF,TGCGCCAGCAGCCAAGACCGGGGAAGCTATGGCTACACCTTC
TRBV12-3/TRBV12-4,NA,NA,11,TRBJ2-3,CASSSTDTQYF,TGTGCCAGCAGTTCGACAGATACGCAGTATTTT
TRBV30,NA,NA,12,TRBJ2-1,CAWSVGGTEQFF,TGTGCCTGGAGTGTAGGGGGAACTGAGCAGTTCTTC
TRBV5-1,NA,NA,15,TRBJ1-2,CASSLDLAGRHGYTF,TGCGCCAGCAGCTTGGACCTGGCAGGGAGGCATGGCTACACCTTC
TRBV18,NA,NA,15,TRBJ1-5,CASSPTFGGNQPQHF,TGTGCCAGCTCACCAACCTTCGGGGGCAATCAGCCCCAGCATTTT